Following are 25 T cell receptor beta chains from one sample sequenced in a study of T cells in women clearing cervical HPV infection. Only in-frame clones appear in the TCRdb table, and some are missing; sequencing was by immunoSEQ multiplex PCR. In all, the sample yields roughly 48,000 clones. The sample consisted of blood buffy coat. Every receptor here comes from a woman aged 18-70 years with a cervical HPV16 infection that either progressed to CIN3+ or cleared (not recorded which).

Comments on this clone: Sequencing ends 3 residues short of the CDR3 end; the germline J gene provides the rest. The gene calls are TRBV28 and TRBJ1-1, with unresolved D. The germline V gene encodes CDR1 MDHEN and CDR2 SYDVKM. V gave up 3 bases and J gave up 5 bases, with 4 bases separating them. CDR3 size: 11 residues. CDR3 residues: CASSLATEAFF. The sequenced CDR3 bases are TGTGCCAGCAGTTTGGCAACTGAA.

Points on this clone: The read terminates 3 residues before the CDR3 end, so the remaining end is supplied by the germline J gene. The V call is TRBV5-1, the J call TRBJ2-1; TRBD2 matches at 8 bases. V gave up 0 bases and J gave up 9 bases; unmatched junction bases: 11. CDR1 is SGHRS and CDR2 is YFSETQ in the germline V gene. The CDR3 is 16 residues long. The sequenced part of the CDR3 DNA is TGCGCCAGCAGCTTGGGGTCGGGGGGGCCCCTTAGTGAG. It translates to CASSLGSGGPLSE. The full CDR3 protein reads CASSLGSGGPLSEQFF.

Notes on this clone: The CDR3 is cut off 3 residues early in the read; its end comes from the germline J gene. The V gene is TRBV5-6, the J gene TRBJ1-1; tentatively, D is TRBD1 (5 bases). The CDR3 loop spans 13 amino acids. The germline V gene encodes CDR1 SGHDT and CDR2 YYEEEE. The CDR3 bases that were read are TGTGCCAGCAGCTTGGGCGGAGGAGGGGTC. It translates to CASSLGGGGV. The full CDR3 protein is CASSLGGGGVAFF.

This clone is medium-sized by frequency. With the read ending 3 residues before the CDR3 end, the germline J gene is used to fill in that end. V and J are TRBV6-2 or TRBV6-3 and TRBJ2-3, with 8 nucleotides matching TRBD2. The CDR3 extends over 15 amino acids. The trim removed 5 bases at V and 2 bases at J, leaving 6 bases unmatched. Germline-derived CDR1 and CDR2 are MNHEY and SVGEGT. CDR3 region: CASSLSGAHTDTQYF. The sequenced part of the CDR3 DNA is TGTGCCAGCAGTCTTAGCGGGGCGCACACAGATACG.

Concerning this clone itself: The read stops 3 residues short of the end of the CDR3; the missing end is completed from the germline J gene. This rearrangement joins TRBV20-1 to TRBJ1-5; unclear D gene. V was clipped by 3 bases and J by 0 bases, with 9 bases between them. The length of the CDR3 is 14 residues. Germline V gene data show CDR1 as DFQATT and CDR2 as SNEGSKA (reference sequence). CDR3 in amino acids: CSASPPLSNQPQHF. CDR3 DNA (partial): TGCAGTGCTAGTCCCCCCCTTAGCAATCAGCCC.

On this clone: The CDR3 end is not reached by the read, which stops 3 residues before it; the germline J gene fills it in. V and J are TRBV12-5 and TRBJ2-2; D perhaps matches TRBD1 (6 bases). V lost 0 bases and J lost 0, with 23 bases in between. This CDR3 has 21 amino acids. Germline V gives CDR1 LGHNT, CDR2 FRNRAP. The CDR3 DNA, read in part, is TGTGCTAGTGGTTTGGTATGGTTCTCGGACAGAAAAACCACGAACACCGGGGAG. This sequence encodes CASGLVWFSDRKTTNTGE. The whole CDR3 is CASGLVWFSDRKTTNTGELFF. The full variable domain, rest sourced from reference TRBV12-5 and TRBJ2-2, is DARVTQTPRHKVTEMGQEVTMRCQPILGHNTVFWYRQTMMQGLELLAYFRNRAPLDDSGMPKDRFSAEMPDATLATLKIQPSEPRDSAVYFCASGLVWFSDRKTTNTGELFFGEGSRLTVL.

Notes on this clone: The DNA ends 3 residues before the CDR3 does, and the rest of the CDR3 is filled in from the germline J gene. The chain links TRBV20-1 to TRBJ2-1; 12 bases fit TRBD2. J gave up 4 bases and V 4 bases, and 14 bases lay outside the gene matches. The CDR3 spans 18 residues. Germline-derived CDR1 and CDR2 are DFQATT and SNEGSKA (reference sequence). Here the CDR3 reads CSATPGLAGFGAYNEQFF. The sequenced part of the CDR3 DNA is TGCAGTGCTACTCCGGGACTAGCGGGCTTTGGGGCATACAATGAG.

Concerning this clone: An end of the junction does not agree with germline; a read error may underlie this. The CDR3 end lies 3 residues beyond the end of the read and is filled in from the germline J gene. The chain employs TRBV4-2 and TRBJ2-7; the D is unclear. The germline V gene encodes CDR1 LGHNA and CDR2 YNFKEQ. CDR3 length equals 13 residues. This CDR3 reads CASSQTTTYEQYF. The DNA read from the CDR3 is TGCGCCAGCAGCCAAACCACAACCTACGAG.

A word on this clone: The observed sequence ends 3 residues before the CDR3 terminus, with the missing tail filled in from the germline J gene. The chain is built from TRBV20-1 and TRBJ2-7; 10 bases match TRBD1. There are 15 residues in the CDR3. Germline V gene data show CDR1 as DFQATT and CDR2 as SNEGSKA (reference sequence). The V and J ends lost 3 bases and 4 bases, in that order; junction bases with no gene match: 9. The CDR3 spells CSARHTTGGLYEQYF. Partial CDR3 DNA: TGCAGTGCTAGGCACACGACAGGGGGCTTATACGAG.

Concerning this clone: The sequenced fragment ends 3 residues before the CDR3 boundary, so the rest is inferred from the germline J gene. The J gene is TRBJ1-1, the V gene TRBV28; TRBD1 is a possible D gene (6 bases). Germline V CDR1 and CDR2: MDHEN, SYDVKM. Trimming took off 4 bases at V and 5 bases at J, with 20 bases between the two ends. The CDR3 loop spans 16 amino acids. Here the CDR3 reads CASSSPGTPGETEAFF. The sequenced CDR3 bases are TGTGCCAGCAGTTCCCCTGGGACACCCGGAGAGACTGAA. The entire variable domain, with the rest obtained from reference TRBV28 and TRBJ1-1, is as follows: DVKVTQSSRYLVKRTGEKVFLECVQDMDHENMFWYRQDPGLGLRLIYFSYDVKMKEKGDIPEGYSVSREKKERFSLILESASTNQTSMYLCASSSPGTPGETEAFFGQGTRLTVV.

With respect to this clone: The CDR3 extends 3 residues past the end of the read, so its final part is completed from the germline J gene. The chain has TRBV29-1 and TRBJ1-4; the D is unclear. CDR1 is SQVTM and CDR2 is ANQGSEA in the germline V gene. The V gene lost 5 bases and the J gene lost 7 bases, with 11 bases spanning the gap. The CDR3 covers 12 residues. Partial CDR3 DNA: TGCAGCGTTCCTGCAGGAGGTGAAAAA. This sequence encodes CSVPAGGEK. The whole CDR3 reads CSVPAGGEKLFF.

As for this clone: The read ends 3 residues before the CDR3 terminus; that terminus is restored from the germline J gene. V gene TRBV20-1 combines with J gene TRBJ2-7, with D possibly matching TRBD1 (5 bases). In germline, CDR1 is DFQATT, CDR2 SNEGSKA (reference sequence). Trimming pared 6 bases from V and 5 bases from J, leaving 26 bases between. There are 16 residues in the CDR3. CDR3 DNA (partial): TGCAGTGCCACGCCGGCCCCCAGGGCTTCTATAAACGAG. As protein: CSATPAPRASINE. From start to end, the CDR3 is CSATPAPRASINEQYF.

A note on this clone: The read finishes 3 residues shy of the CDR3 end, and the germline J gene is used to complete it. The rearrangement uses TRBV4-1 and TRBJ1-1, with D tentatively TRBD1 (6 bases). V was shortened by 4 bases and J by 1 base, with 13 bases between the two germline ends. CDR1 is MGHRA, CDR2 YSYEKL, per germline. The CDR3 length is 15 residues. The CDR3 is CASSLNDRWNTEAFF. The CDR3 bases that were read are TGCGCCAGCAGCCTGAACGACAGGTGGAACACTGAA.

A remark on this clone: The CDR3 end falls 3 residues outside the read, so it is completed with the germline J gene. This chain links TRBV5-1 with TRBJ2-1, with a weak D call TRBD1 (6 bases). Germline CDR1 reads SGHRS; CDR2 reads YFSETQ. CDR3 size: 15 residues. Trimming shortened V by 4 bases and J by 5 bases, and 16 bases separated the two germline ends. The CDR3 protein is CASSRRTVLNNEQFF. The DNA read from the CDR3 is TGCGCCAGCAGCCGGAGGACAGTCCTTAACAATGAG.

About this clone: The DNA ends 3 residues before the CDR3 does, and the rest of the CDR3 is filled in from the germline J gene. The J gene is TRBJ2-3, the V gene TRBV11-3, with D tentatively TRBD2 (6 bases). Germline CDR1 is SGHNT and CDR2 is YENEEA. V gave up 5 bases and J gave up 5 bases, with 11 bases separating them. The length of the CDR3 is 13 residues. CDR3 sequence reads: CASSPKEGDTQYF. CDR3 bases read: TGTGCCAGCAGCCCAAAGGAGGGAGATACG.

Notes on this clone: The read terminates 3 residues before the CDR3 end, so the remaining end is supplied by the germline J gene. The chain combines TRBV6-2 or TRBV6-3 with TRBJ2-1; no firm D call. This CDR3 has 14 amino acids. The germline gives CDR1 MNHEY, CDR2 SVGEGT. V shed 2 bases and J shed 5 bases, with 10 bases lying between them. This chain's CDR3 is CASSYEVPHNEQFF. CDR3 DNA, as far as it was read: TGTGCCAGCAGTTACGAGGTACCCCACAATGAG.

The CDR3 bases that were read are TGTGCCAGCAGTGAGACAGGGGGCACTGGC. Translating gives CASSETGGTG. The whole CDR3 reads CASSETGGTGYTF. V usage is TRBV6-4 and J usage is TRBJ1-2; TRBD1 agrees at 10 bases. The missing CDR3 end, 3 residues past where the read stops, is filled in from the germline J gene. Per germline, CDR1 MRHNA and CDR2 SNTAGT. The ends lost 3 bases at V and 7 bases at J; junction bases unmatched: 2. The CDR3 spans 13 residues.

On this clone itself: The observed sequence ends 3 residues before the CDR3 terminus, with the missing tail filled in from the germline J gene. This chain links TRBV30 with TRBJ1-1; D might be TRBD1 (5 bases). The ends were cut back, 0 bases at V and 1 base at J, with 12 bases in the middle. The CDR3 extends over 15 amino acids. Germline assignment: CDR1 GTSNPN and CDR2 SVGIG (reference sequence). The chain's CDR3 is CAWSVWGGPNTEAFF. The CDR3 DNA, read in part, is TGTGCCTGGAGTGTTTGGGGCGGTCCGAACACTGAA.

In the case of this clone: The read falls 3 residues short of the CDR3 end, and the missing part is taken from the germline J gene. The chain carries TRBV11-1 and TRBJ2-3, with TRBD1 identical over 11 bases. The CDR3 extends over 15 amino acids. The trim removed 4 bases at V and 5 bases at J, leaving 5 bases unmatched. Germline V CDR1 and CDR2: SGHAT, FQDESV (reference sequence). CDR3 DNA, as far as it was read: TGTGCCAGCAGCTCGCCGGGACAGGGGGGAGATACG. It encodes CASSSPGQGGDT. The entire CDR3 reads CASSSPGQGGDTQYF.

Points on this clone: The observed sequence ends 3 residues before the CDR3 terminus, with the missing tail filled in from the germline J gene. The chain couples TRBV6-4 to TRBJ1-5; the D is unclear. The CDR3 loop spans 13 amino acids. Trimming removed 4 bases at V and 2 bases at J, with 6 bases between. Germline values: CDR1 MRHNA, CDR2 SNTAGT. Here the CDR3 reads CASSVSGNQPQHF. The part of the CDR3 DNA that was read is TGTGCCAGCAGTGTAAGCGGCAATCAGCCC.

Remarks on this clone: The sequenced fragment ends 3 residues before the CDR3 boundary, so the rest is inferred from the germline J gene. The chain recombines TRBV20-1 with TRBJ1-6; D not resolved. Germline V gives CDR1 DFQATT, CDR2 SNEGSKA (reference sequence). V was cut by 3 bases and J by 4 bases, with 7 bases left in between. The CDR3 sequence is 13 residues long. The DNA read from the CDR3 is TGCAGTGCTAGGATAGATTATAATTCACCC. Translated: CSARIDYNSP. The CDR3 in full is CSARIDYNSPLHF.

A note on this clone: The read comes to an end 3 residues before the CDR3 does, leaving the germline J gene to fill in the end. J is TRBJ2-2 and V is TRBV30; TRBD2 might be the D (5 bases). The germline V gene encodes CDR1 GTSNPN and CDR2 SVGIG (reference sequence). CDR3 size: 13 residues. Trimming stripped 2 bases from V and 3 bases from J, with 7 bases between. CDR3 DNA (partial): TGTGCCTGGAGTCATAGCGACACCGGGGAG. Its protein product is CAWSHSDTGE. The whole CDR3 region reads CAWSHSDTGELFF. Using reference TRBV30 and TRBJ2-2 for the parts outside the CDR3, the full variable domain is SQTIHQWPATLVQPVGSPLSLECTVEGTSNPNLYWYRQAAGRGLQLLFYSVGIGQISSEVPQNLSASRPQDRQFILSSKKLLLSDSGFYLCAWSHSDTGELFFGEGSRLTVL.

The sequenced part of the CDR3 DNA is TGTGCCAGTAGCCATACGATAGGACAGGGGAAAGGAGGCGGCAATCAGCCC. It translates to CASSHTIGQGKGGGNQP. The CDR3 in its entirety is CASSHTIGQGKGGGNQPQHF. The chain employs TRBV19 and TRBJ1-5, with TRBD1 identical over 9 bases. Coverage ceases 3 residues before the CDR3 finishes, and the germline J gene fills in the end. Germline V gene sequence: CDR1 LNHDA, CDR2 SQIVND (reference sequence). V trimming: 6 bases; J trimming: 2 bases; junction bases outside the gene matches: 20. This CDR3 region has 20 residues.

Concerning this clone: The CDR3 extends 3 residues past the end of the read, so its final part is completed from the germline J gene. This chain joins TRBV7-9 and TRBJ2-2; no reliable D call. Germline CDR1 reads SEHNR; CDR2 reads FQNEAQ (reference sequence). The CDR3 runs to 12 residues. V gave up 3 bases and J gave up 6 bases, with 5 bases separating them. CDR3 sequence: CASSLSAGELFF. The CDR3 DNA, read in part, is TGTGCCAGCAGCTTGAGCGCCGGGGAG.

Note on this clone: The CDR3 end falls 3 residues outside the read, so it is completed with the germline J gene. The rearrangement joins TRBV5-4 to TRBJ2-7, with 10 bases identical to TRBD2. This CDR3 comprises 15 residues. CDR1 SGHNT and CDR2 YYREEE come from the germline V gene (reference sequence). J lost 6 bases, V lost 4 bases, and 10 bases had no gene match. This CDR3 is CASSTGTSVFVEQYF. Partial CDR3 DNA: TGTGCCAGCAGCACCGGGACTAGCGTATTTGTCGAG. The full variable domain, rest sourced from reference TRBV5-4 and TRBJ2-7, is ETGVTQSPTHLIKTRGQQVTLRCSSQSGHNTVSWYQQALGQGPQFIFQYYREEENGRGNFPPRFSGLQFPNYSSELNVNALELDDSALYLCASSTGTSVFVEQYFGPGTRLTVT.